This TCR beta chain was identified during a study of cytomegalovirus exposure and HLA in healthy donors. Study results and caveats: Most TCRs appeared rarely, but some public TCRs recurred in many donors. Later work associated 17,000 or so TCR beta sequences with HLA alleles at 0.05 false discovery rate.

PCR primers comprised 60 Vbeta and 13 Jbeta primers. The method was immunoSEQ multiplex PCR; TCRdb's version includes in-frame clones alone and lacks a portion of them. The data include 120,000 to 150,000 clones; the top ten clones carry 2% to 3%. The CDR3 is made up of 13 amino acids. V was trimmed by 2 bases and J by 3 bases, leaving 7 bases between them. The germline V gene encodes CDR1 MNHEY and CDR2 SVGAGI. Comment on this clone: What it binds is not known.

There were likely unrecorded immune exposures, though donors were nominally healthy when sampled. The clonotype was recovered from a man in his forties or fifties in good health and CMV-seronegative. This sequence joins TRBV6-5 and TRBJ1-2; D is unclear. The sample was PBMCs. The CDR3 here is CASSYASHYGYTF. CDR3 nucleotides: TGTGCCAGCAGTTACGCCAGTCACTATGGCTACACCTTC.